The 14 T cell receptor beta chains reported below all come from one sample, sequenced in a study of immune heterogeneity within non-small cell lung tumors. The template for each sample was about 660 ng of genomic DNA, which had been extracted from bulk tumor tissue. Several spatially distant biopsies were obtained per primary tumor intraoperatively. Samples came from untreated patients having curative surgery for newly diagnosed non-small cell lung cancer. Using 32 V and 13 J primers, multiplex PCR amplified TCR beta CDR3. TCRdb independently ran MiXCR on the multiplex PCR reads; one entry per CDR3 protein. The table has approximately 3,000 distinct CDR3 sequences, roughly a quarter seen once. The sample was lung tumor tissue. The receptors were gathered from a man in his sixties with non-small cell lung cancer.

The sample holds a few counts of this clonotype. The rearrangement links TRBV19 to TRBJ2-3; D remains unclear. Germline V gives CDR1 LNHDA, CDR2 SQIVND (reference sequence). This CDR3 spans 16 amino acids. The ends were cut back, 5 bases at V and 0 bases at J, with 15 bases in the middle. The CDR3 spells CASSPWRGSSTDTQYF. CDR3 DNA sequence: TGTGCCAGTAGTCCTTGGCGCGGCAGTAGCACAGATACGCAGTATTTT.

This clonotype rates as medium-sized. The V and J genes are TRBV24-1 and TRBJ1-2; 8 bases fit TRBD1. Trimming took 4 bases from V and 7 from J; bases not matched to a gene: 4. The CDR3 has 13 residues. Germline CDR1 reads KGHDR; CDR2 reads SFDVKD. CDR3 in amino acids: CATSDAGGSGYTF. CDR3 nucleotide sequence: TGTGCCACCAGTGACGCAGGGGGCAGTGGCTACACCTTC.

This clonotype has only a few counts. This chain uses TRBV20-1 with TRBJ1-5; no clear D gene. V lost 6 bases and J 7 bases, leaving 16 bases between the germline ends. Germline lookup yields CDR1 DFQATT and CDR2 SNEGSKA (reference sequence). This CDR3 is 13 amino acids long. The chain's CDR3 is CSANLGSRQPQHF. In nucleotides, the CDR3 is TGCAGTGCCAACCTCGGCAGTAGGCAGCCCCAGCATTTT.

As regards this clonotype: One junction end disagrees with the germline gene, perhaps due to a read error. This chain links TRBV6-1 with TRBJ1-2; D is unresolved. This CDR3 is 12 amino acids long. Germline values: CDR1 MNHNS, CDR2 SASEGT. CDR3 region: CVSRWVLYGYTF. In nucleotides, the CDR3 is TGTGTCAGCAGATGGGTCCTCTATGGCTACACCTTC.

About this clonotype itself: A much larger clone lies one base from this, so it may be a read error. This CDR3 is missing its conserved last phenylalanine or tryptophan, likely due to a read error. This chain uses TRBV4-1 with TRBJ2-7; D gene uncertain. The CDR3 loop spans 11 amino acids. Per the germline V gene, CDR1 is MGHRA and CDR2 is YSYEKL. V lost 3 bases, J lost 5 bases, and 5 bases lay in between. This CDR3 reads CASSQYNEQYS. For the CDR3, the DNA is TGCGCCAGCAGCCAGTACAACGAGCAGTACTCC.

This chain connects TRBV10-2 to TRBJ2-1; 7 nucleotides line up with TRBD2. CDR1 WSHSY and CDR2 SAAADI come from the germline V gene. J was trimmed by 5 bases and V by 0 bases; bases with no gene match: 10. The CDR3 contains 17 residues. The CDR3 here is CASSESIWRERNNEQFF. CDR3 coding DNA: TGCGCCAGCAGTGAGTCGATCTGGCGGGAGCGGAACAATGAGCAGTTCTTC.

DNA for the CDR3: TGTGCCAGCAGTTTCCTTCTAGGCGCCGGGGAGCTGTTTTTT. Translation: CASSFLLGAGELFF. The gene calls are TRBV6-2 or TRBV6-3 and TRBJ2-2; D gene unclear. The CDR3 totals 14 residues. Looked up from germline, CDR1 is MNHEY and CDR2 is SVGEGT. Deletions cut 4 bases from V and 6 bases from J, with 12 bases between.

The chain couples TRBV5-1 to TRBJ1-6; D not resolved. V lost 0 bases and J 9 bases, leaving 13 bases between the germline ends. Per the germline V gene, CDR1 is SGHRS and CDR2 is YFSETQ. This CDR3 is 15 amino acids long. DNA for the CDR3: TGCGCCAGCAGCTTGGCCGGCAGGTTGGGTTCACCCCTCCACTTT. It codes for CASSLAGRLGSPLHF.

This clonotype qualifies as medium-sized. The chain links TRBV6-1 to TRBJ1-3; 8 bases align to TRBD1. There are 15 residues in the CDR3. CDR1 and CDR2 from the germline V gene are MNHNS and SASEGT. Losses at the gene ends were 6 bases for V and 4 bases for J; bases not matched to a gene: 8. As DNA, the CDR3 is TGTGCCAGCAGCGTCAGGGGGCCCGGAGGAAACACCATATATTTT. It encodes CASSVRGPGGNTIYF.

Regarding this clonotype: At one end the junction does not follow the germline gene, possibly because of a read error. The V call is TRBV9, the J call TRBJ2-1; D gene uncertain. Germline V gene data show CDR1 as SGDLS and CDR2 as YYNGEE. The CDR3 is 11 amino acids. The chain's CDR3 is CVSSVTSEQFF. For the CDR3, the DNA is TGTGTCAGCAGCGTTACCAGTGAGCAGTTCTTC.

V usage is TRBV5-6 and J usage is TRBJ2-3, with 7 positions matching TRBD2. V trimming: 5 bases; J trimming: 5 bases; junction bases outside the gene matches: 14. In germline, CDR1 is SGHDT, CDR2 YYEEEE. The CDR3 extends over 16 amino acids. The CDR3 nucleotides read TGTGCCAGCAGGTTCCTTAGCGGGTTTGGCAAAGATACGCAGTATTTT. It is translated as CASRFLSGFGKDTQYF.

This clonotype occurred once. One junction end disagrees with the germline gene, perhaps due to a read error. The chain links TRBV28 to TRBJ2-3; D gene ambiguous. CDR3 length: 14 amino acids. The germline gives CDR1 MDHEN, CDR2 SYDVKM. The CDR3 nucleotides are TGTGCCACCAGTTTCGACAAATACACAGATACGCAGTATTTT. Its translation: CATSFDKYTDTQYF. Drawing the rest from reference TRBV28 and TRBJ2-3, the complete variable domain is DVKVTQSSRYLVKRTGEKVFLECVQDMDHENMFWYRQDPGLGLRLIYFSYDVKMKEKGDIPEGYSVSREKKERFSLILESASTNQTSMYLCATSFDKYTDTQYFGPGTRLTVL.

As for this clonotype: One end of the junction fails to match germline, which may point to a read error. J is TRBJ2-1 and V is TRBV9; D may be TRBD1 (7 bases). The CDR3 length is 17 residues. CDR1 and CDR2 from the germline V gene are SGDLS and YYNGEE. CDR3 sequence: CARSVGPQGGAGGEQFF. As DNA, the CDR3 is TGTGCCAGAAGCGTAGGCCCCCAGGGGGGAGCGGGTGGTGAGCAGTTCTTC.

The V and J genes are TRBV5-1 and TRBJ1-1; maybe TRBD1 (6 bases). Trimming shortened V by 4 bases and J by 2 bases, and 15 bases separated the two germline ends. Germline V gene data show CDR1 as SGHRS and CDR2 as YFSETQ. CDR3 size: 15 residues. The CDR3 protein is CASSPTGQPNTEAFF. In DNA, the CDR3 is TGCGCCAGCAGCCCCACTGGACAGCCCAACACTGAAGCTTTCTTT.